The 2 T cell receptor beta chains below were found in one sample sequenced in a study of T cell responses to AZD1222 COVID-19 vaccine. The assay was immunoSEQ multiplex PCR, and TCRdb's table has in-frame clones only and misses some. The sample has roughly 55,000 clones; roughly 85% are singletons. Sequenced here: peripheral blood, sampled on day 0 of AZD1222 vaccination. The receptor source for this set is an adult in good health.

The chain recombines TRBV19 with TRBJ2-2; tentative D call: TRBD2 (6 bases). V lost 7 bases to trimming and J lost 4 bases, with 13 bases between them. The CDR3 extends over 14 amino acids. CDR1 and CDR2 (germline): LNHDA, SQIVND (reference sequence). CDR3 sequence (DNA): TGTGCCAGTAAGGCCAGGGAGGTCACCGGGGAGCTGTTTTTT. It specifies CASKAREVTGELFF.

The chain is built from TRBV24-1 and TRBJ2-7, with D maybe TRBD1 (6 bases). The CDR3 has 14 residues. Trimming removed 4 bases from V and 7 bases from J, with 16 bases in between. Germline lookup yields CDR1 KGHDR and CDR2 SFDVKD. The chain's CDR3 is CATSDRDRSWEQYF. The CDR3 DNA is TGTGCCACCAGTGACCGTGACAGGAGCTGGGAGCAGTACTTC.